This T cell receptor beta chain was sequenced for a study of T cell responses to AZD1222 COVID-19 vaccine. The study's findings and limits: At 160-218 and 743-854, vaccine-associated CD4 TCRs were dominant, and they spanned spike.

Only in-frame clones appear in the TCRdb table, and some are missing; sequencing was by immunoSEQ multiplex PCR. Among about 170,000 clones listed, more than 80% were seen once. Comment on this clone: The antigen is unknown.

The CDR3 has 12 amino acids. Trimming pared 3 bases from V and 7 bases from J, leaving 9 bases between. The source material was peripheral blood, sampled on day 0 of AZD1222 vaccination. This sequence was found in an adult in good health. The V and J genes are TRBV12-3 or TRBV12-4 and TRBJ1-2; D might be TRBD1 (5 bases). The CDR3 sequence: CASSLGVGGYTF. In DNA, the CDR3 is TGTGCCAGCAGTTTGGGGGTTGGTGGCTACACCTTC.